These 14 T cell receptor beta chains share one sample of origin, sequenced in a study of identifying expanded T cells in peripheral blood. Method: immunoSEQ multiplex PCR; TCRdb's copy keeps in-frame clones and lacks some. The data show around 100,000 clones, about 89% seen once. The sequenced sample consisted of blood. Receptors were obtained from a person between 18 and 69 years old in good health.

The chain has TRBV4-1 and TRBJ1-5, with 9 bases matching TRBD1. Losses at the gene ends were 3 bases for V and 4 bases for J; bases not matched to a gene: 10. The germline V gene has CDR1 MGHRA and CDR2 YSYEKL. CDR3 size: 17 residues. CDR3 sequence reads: CASSQSGTGIPNQPQHF. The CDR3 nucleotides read TGCGCCAGCAGCCAGTCCGGGACAGGGATTCCGAATCAGCCCCAGCATTTT.

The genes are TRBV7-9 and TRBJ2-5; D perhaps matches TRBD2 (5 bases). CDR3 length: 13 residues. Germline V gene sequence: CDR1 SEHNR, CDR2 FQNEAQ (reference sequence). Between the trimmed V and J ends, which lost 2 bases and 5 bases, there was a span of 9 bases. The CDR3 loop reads CASSLSGEETQYF. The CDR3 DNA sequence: TGTGCCAGCAGCTTAAGTGGGGAGGAGACCCAGTACTTC.

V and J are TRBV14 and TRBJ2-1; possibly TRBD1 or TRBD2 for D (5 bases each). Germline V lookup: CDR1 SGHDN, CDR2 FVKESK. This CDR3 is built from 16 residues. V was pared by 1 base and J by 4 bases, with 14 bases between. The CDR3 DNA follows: TGTGCCAGCAGCCAAGTTTGGGACGCTAGGTACAATGAGCAGTTCTTC. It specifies CASSQVWDARYNEQFF.

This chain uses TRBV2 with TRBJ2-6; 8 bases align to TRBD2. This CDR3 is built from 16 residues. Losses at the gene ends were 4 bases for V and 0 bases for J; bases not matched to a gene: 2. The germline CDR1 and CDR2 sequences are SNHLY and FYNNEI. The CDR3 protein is CASSGAGASGANVLTF. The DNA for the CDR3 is TGTGCCAGCAGTGGAGCGGGGGCCTCTGGGGCCAACGTCCTGACTTTC.

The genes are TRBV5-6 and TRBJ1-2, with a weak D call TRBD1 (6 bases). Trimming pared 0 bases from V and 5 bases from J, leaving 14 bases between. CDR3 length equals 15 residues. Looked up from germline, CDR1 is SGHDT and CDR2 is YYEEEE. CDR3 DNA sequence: TGTGCCAGCAGCTTGGTACTGGGGGGGCTGTATGGCTACACCTTC. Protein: CASSLVLGGLYGYTF.

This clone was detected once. The CDR3 loop reads CASSVDDRPYEQYF. CDR3 DNA sequence: TGTGCCAGCAGCGTAGACGACAGGCCCTACGAGCAGTACTTC. The V call is TRBV9, the J call TRBJ2-7, with a tentative D call TRBD1 (6 bases). Trimming took 0 bases from V and 2 from J, leaving 9 bases between them. This CDR3 is 14 amino acids long. Germline CDR1 SGDLS, CDR2 YYNGEE.

The CDR3 sequence: CASSAGGGGKYEQYF. CDR3 DNA sequence: TGTGCCAGCAGTGCTGGCGGTGGGGGGAAATACGAGCAGTACTTC. V usage is TRBV27 and J usage is TRBJ2-7; weak D call: TRBD2 (6 bases). Germline CDR1 and CDR2: MNHEY and SMNVEV (reference sequence). The ends were cut back, 5 bases at V and 4 bases at J, with 18 bases in the middle. The CDR3 has 15 amino acids.

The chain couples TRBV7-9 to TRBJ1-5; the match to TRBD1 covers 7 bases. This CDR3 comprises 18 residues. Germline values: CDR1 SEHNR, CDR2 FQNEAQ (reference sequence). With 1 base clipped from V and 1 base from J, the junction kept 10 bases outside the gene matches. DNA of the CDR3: TGTGCCAGCAGCTTAGGACAGGGCGAGGGTATGAGCAATCAGCCCCAGCATTTT. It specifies CASSLGQGEGMSNQPQHF. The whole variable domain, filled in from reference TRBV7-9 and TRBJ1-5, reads DTGVSQNPRHKITKRGQNVTFRCDPISEHNRLYWYRQTLGQGPEFLTYFQNEAQLEKSRLLSDRFSAERPKGSFSTLEIQRTEQGDSAMYLCASSLGQGEGMSNQPQHFGDGTRLSIL.

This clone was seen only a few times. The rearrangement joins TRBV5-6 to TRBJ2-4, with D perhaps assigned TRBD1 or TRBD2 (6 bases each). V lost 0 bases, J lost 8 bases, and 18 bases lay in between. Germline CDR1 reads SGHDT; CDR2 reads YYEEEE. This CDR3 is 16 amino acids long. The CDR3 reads CASSLVNYRGQDIQYF. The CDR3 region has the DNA TGTGCCAGCAGCTTGGTAAATTATCGGGGGCAGGACATTCAGTACTTC.

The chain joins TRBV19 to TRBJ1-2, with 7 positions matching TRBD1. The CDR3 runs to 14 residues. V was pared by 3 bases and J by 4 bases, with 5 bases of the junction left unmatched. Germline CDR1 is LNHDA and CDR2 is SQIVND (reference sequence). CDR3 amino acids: CASSMGQPRYGYTF. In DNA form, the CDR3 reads TGTGCCAGTAGTATGGGACAGCCTCGCTATGGCTACACCTTC.

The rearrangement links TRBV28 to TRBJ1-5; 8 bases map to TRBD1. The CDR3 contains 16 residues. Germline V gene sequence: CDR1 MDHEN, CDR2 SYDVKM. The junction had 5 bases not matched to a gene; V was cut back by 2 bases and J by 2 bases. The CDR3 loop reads CASSLHDRGGNQPQHF. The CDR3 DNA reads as TGTGCCAGCAGTTTACATGACAGGGGAGGCAATCAGCCCCAGCATTTT.

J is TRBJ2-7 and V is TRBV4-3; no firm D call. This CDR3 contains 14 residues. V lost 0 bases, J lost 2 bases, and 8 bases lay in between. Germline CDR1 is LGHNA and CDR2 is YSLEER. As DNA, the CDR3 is TGCGCCAGCAGCCAAGATTGGCAGGCCTACGAGCAGTACTTC. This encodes CASSQDWQAYEQYF.

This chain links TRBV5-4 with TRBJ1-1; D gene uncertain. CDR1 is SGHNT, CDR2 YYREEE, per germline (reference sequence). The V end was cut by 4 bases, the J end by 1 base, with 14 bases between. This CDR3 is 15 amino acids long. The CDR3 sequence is CASSPWVGQNTEAFF. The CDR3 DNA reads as TGTGCCAGCAGCCCGTGGGTAGGGCAGAACACTGAAGCTTTCTTT. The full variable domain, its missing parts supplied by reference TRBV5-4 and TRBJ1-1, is ETGVTQSPTHLIKTRGQQVTLRCSSQSGHNTVSWYQQALGQGPQFIFQYYREEENGRGNFPPRFSGLQFPNYSSELNVNALELDDSALYLCASSPWVGQNTEAFFGQGTRLTVV.

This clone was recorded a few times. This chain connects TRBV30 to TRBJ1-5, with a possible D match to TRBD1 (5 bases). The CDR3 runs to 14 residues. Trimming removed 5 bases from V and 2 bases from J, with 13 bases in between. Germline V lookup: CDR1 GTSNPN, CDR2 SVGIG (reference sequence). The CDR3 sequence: CAWGDPGGNQPQHF. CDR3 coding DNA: TGTGCCTGGGGGGACCCGGGGGGCAATCAGCCCCAGCATTTT. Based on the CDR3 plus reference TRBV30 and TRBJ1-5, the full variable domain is SQTIHQWPATLVQPVGSPLSLECTVEGTSNPNLYWYRQAAGRGLQLLFYSVGIGQISSEVPQNLSASRPQDRQFILSSKKLLLSDSGFYLCAWGDPGGNQPQHFGDGTRLSIL.